This T cell receptor beta chain is drawn from a study of cytomegalovirus exposure and HLA in healthy donors (dated by TCRdb to between 2016 and 2019). A note on the overall study: In an earlier analysis of 450 to 750 of the donors, 250 to 300 Gb of sequence data and approximately 100 million unique TCR beta sequences from 150 million to 200 million T cells were reported. Around 320 gigabases of sequencing data and tens of millions of unique TCR sequences were included in an early release covering several hundred HLA-typed donors. The genetic ancestry cluster associated with self-reported Caucasian donors included around 76% of the roughly 400 genotyped donors. The study was designed to test whether signatures of past pathogen exposure could be identified by cataloging public T cell receptors. The study used immunosequencing to profile the T cell repertoires of approximately 690 subjects and linked those repertoires to cytomegalovirus serostatus. In addition to the first cohort of 500 to 850 subjects, a separate validation cohort of approximately 130 different subjects was used. To predict cytomegalovirus infection status, the study combined high-throughput TCR immunosequencing, statistical association of individual TCRs with disease status, and machine learning. To study patterns of TCR occurrence, a later analysis re-analyzed previously published TCR beta repertoires from around 660 donors and added high-resolution HLA genotyping. Rather than drawing on any new phenotypic data, the later analysis identified candidate immune exposures from TCR beta sequences and the way those sequences occurred across donors. An earlier analysis of 587 of the donors used high-throughput TCR beta sequencing to judge whether each TCR beta V gene segment behaved as functional or pseudogenic. Donor age, sex, ethnicity and CMV serostatus were compiled together with the repertoire data. In a later genetic analysis, genome-wide SNP genotypes for about three fifths of the roughly 670 donors were used, and that subset was treated as a discovery cohort. All discovery cohort repertoires had been generated using a single sequencing platform. HLA typing included class I and class II loci at four-digit resolution. The number of typed donors differed by locus: about 620-640 for A, B, C, DRB1 and DQB1; approximately 520 for DQA1; approximately 600 for DPA1; and 450 to 480 for DPB1. Because of strong linkage in the cohort, four or five DR-DQ haplotypes were treated as single units for association and clustering. Among 300 to 500 genotyped donors of the cohort, an average of roughly 230,000 unique TCR beta nucleotide sequences was sequenced per donor, of which roughly 18% were non-productive. What the research found in general, with its limitations: A further reported finding was that TCR beta sequences accurately predicted the HLA-A and HLA-B alleles for most subjects in the first cohort. The study gave a list of 150 to 200 TCR beta chains associated with cytomegalovirus. An earlier analysis of approximately 590 of the donors showed that most TCR beta V segments appeared in productive rearrangements either about 87% or about 30% of the time, which broadly matched IMGT annotations. The classifier was reported to diagnose cytomegalovirus status with high specificity and sensitivity in both the original cohort and the validation cohort. The cohort was sequenced for TCR beta chains only, and without alpha or paired-chain data the features that could be detected were limited. Linkage disequilibrium might explain the correlated functional status among segregating V segments, but an unknown experimental factor could not be excluded. Roughly uniform sequencing depth across donors was assumed in presence/absence analyses, although this assumption may not hold. An association between a missense DCLRE1C variant and V-gene and J-gene trimming of TCR beta chains was found in a later genetic analysis and replicated in an independent cohort. A later analysis reported that several top co-occurrence clusters appeared linked to parvovirus B19, influenza, CMV and Epstein-Barr virus. In a later analysis, most CMV-associated TCR beta chains were found to appear HLA-restricted, with HLA associations seemingly driven largely by CMV exposure. In vitro tests confirmed that a few of the cytomegalovirus-associated TCR beta chains recognize cytomegalovirus antigens. Assigning TCR associations to individual alleles was difficult when HLA alleles, especially DR and DQ, strongly co-occurred. Because some donors lacked HLA typing at each locus, the association tests relied only on the typed subset. A group of highly shared sequence variants was considered likely to be a technical artifact of the sequencing pipeline. Over 15 rarely observed V segments, including chromosome 9 orphons, were excluded from the earlier analysis of several hundred of the donors because counts were too low. In a later analysis, some 18,000 TCR beta sequences were associated with specific HLA alleles at a false discovery rate of 0.05. Some IMGT-functional V segments, including TRBV6-2 and TRBV6-3, could not be told apart with the 87-base-pair reads, so those segments were excluded. In a later genetic analysis, fewer N-insertions in productive TCRs were reported among donors in an Asian-associated ancestry cluster than the roughly 700-donor mean. In a later analysis, the rate of TCR association differed among HLA loci, with DRB1 alleles having the most associated TCRs and HLA-C alleles having the fewest. Compared with equally common non-associated chains, HLA-associated TCR beta chains in a later analysis were more clonally expanded and had lower generation probabilities. The only immune exposure information available for the cohort was CMV serostatus. Most TCR sequences were seen in very few donors, while some public TCRs were found in many individuals. The authors suggested that the approach could potentially be extended to other disease states and immunological phenotypes.

The library came from the immunoSEQ multiplex PCR assay. For the multiplex PCR, a mixture combining 60 forward primers for TCR Vbeta segments and 13 reverse primers for TCR Jbeta segments was used. Amplification of the CDR3 region of rearranged TCR beta genes was performed with a multiplex PCR assay on genomic DNA. The Illumina HiSeq System was used to sequence the amplified TCR beta libraries as 87-base-pair reads. Per the authors' processing: Across the roughly 700 repertoires, a later analysis counted around 80 million unique TCR beta chains, roughly 11 million of which were shared by at least two donors. Raw reads were error-corrected and collapsed into unique sequences with a nearest-neighbor algorithm that merged closely related sequences to remove PCR and sequencing errors. V, D and J gene segments were assigned by aligning CDR3 sequences to IMGT reference sequences. For a sequence to be retained, at least a six-nucleotide match to both a V gene segment and a J gene segment was required. Rearrangements were called productive when the CDR3 lacked stop codons and stayed in frame with V and J; all others were non-productive. Following IMGT convention, CDR3 was defined as the stretch from the second conserved V-encoded cysteine up to the conserved J-encoded phenylalanine. The earlier analysis of 500 to 650 of the donors excluded any sequence lacking an unambiguous match to a single V gene segment. An earlier analysis of approximately 590 of the donors called V segments functional above 56.7% productive rearrangements and segregating when the between-donor standard deviation exceeded 5%. To diagnose cytomegalovirus status from the catalog of TCR beta chain sequences, a statistical classification framework was built. In a later analysis, V and J genes were assigned by comparing TCR nucleotide sequences against IMGT/GENE-DB human TR gene sequences. In a later analysis, CDR3 sequences and most-parsimonious VDJ recombination scenarios were assigned using the TCRdist pipeline. In a later analysis, each TCR beta chain was defined by its CDR3 amino acid sequence together with its V-gene family, and reads lacking a unique V-gene family were excluded. To address suspected cross-contamination and a sequencing artifact, a later analysis removed roughly 640 highly shared, low-generation-probability nucleotide sequences. In a later analysis, a clonal expansion index was calculated for each public chain from normalized within-repertoire ranks of inferred template counts. A later analysis computed generation probabilities with a VDJ recombination model fitted to out-of-frame rearrangements, and checked the results against IGoR. In a later analysis, hypergeometric tests were used to score TCR-TCR, TCR-HLA and TCR-CMV co-occurrence, with a repertoire-size bias correction applied to TCR pairs. In a later analysis, false discovery rates were estimated by permuting HLA or CMV assignments 20 times. In a later analysis, co-occurring TCRs were grouped using DBSCAN, with TCRdist sequence similarity added in when clustering inside HLA-allele-positive subsets. Repertoires with fewer than 30,000 or more than 120,000 public chains were left out of co-occurrence clustering, as were five repertoires with anomalous nucleotide sharing. Drawn from immuneACCESS, this table holds only the in-frame rearrangements with V and J called that TCRdb kept. Clones are partly lost; checked studies trace under half to an unresolved V gene and leave the rest unexplained. The V and J calls and clone size are taken from that table; D and trimming were inferred from the DNA. This sample's table has entries for approximately 150,000 clones. The ten biggest clones cover about 0.96% of the sample.

The cohort consisted of 600 to 750 healthy bone marrow donors. Cohort members were all nominally healthy when sampled, although unrecorded immune exposures were likely present. The donor tested CMV seronegative, placing the donor among the 350 to 400 seronegative members of the cohort. Each donor provided a peripheral blood sample, and peripheral blood mononuclear cells were used for TCR beta sequencing. Genomic DNA was extracted from the blood cell samples with the Qiagen DNeasy Blood Extraction Kit. Its CDR3 holds 13 amino acids, cysteine through phenylalanine. Only CDR3 DNA remains: 39 bases, in frame from the first base. V drops 4 bases and J drops 7 bases, leaving 14 bases in between. The CDR1 and CDR2 encoded by the germline V gene are SGHRS and YFSETQ. Points on this clone: What this receptor recognizes is not known.

The sequence derives from a male donor in good health and CMV-seronegative. Recombination linked TRBV5-1 to TRBJ1-1; there is no confident call for the D gene. Sequenced sample: PBMCs. This receptor carries the CDR3 CASSPTQRGEAFF. Here is the DNA: TGCGCCAGCAGCCCGACTCAAAGAGGTGAAGCTTTCTTT.